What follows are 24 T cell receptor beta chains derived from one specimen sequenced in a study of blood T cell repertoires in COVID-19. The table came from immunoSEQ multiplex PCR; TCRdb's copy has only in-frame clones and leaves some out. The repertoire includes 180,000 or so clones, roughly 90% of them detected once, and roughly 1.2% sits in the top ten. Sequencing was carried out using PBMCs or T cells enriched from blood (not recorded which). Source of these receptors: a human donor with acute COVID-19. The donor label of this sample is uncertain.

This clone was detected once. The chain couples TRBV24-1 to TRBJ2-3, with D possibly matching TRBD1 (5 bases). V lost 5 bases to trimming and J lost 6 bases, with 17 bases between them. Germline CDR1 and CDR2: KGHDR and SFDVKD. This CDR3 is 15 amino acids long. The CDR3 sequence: CATSGRAGFEDTQYF. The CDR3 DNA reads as TGTGCCACCAGTGGCAGGGCAGGTTTTGAGGATACGCAGTATTTT.

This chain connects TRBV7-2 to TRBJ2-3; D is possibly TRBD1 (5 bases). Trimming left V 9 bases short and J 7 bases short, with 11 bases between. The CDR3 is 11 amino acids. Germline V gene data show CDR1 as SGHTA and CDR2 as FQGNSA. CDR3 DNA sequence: TGTGCCAGTTTCCAGGGCCATACGCAGTATTTT. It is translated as CASFQGHTQYF. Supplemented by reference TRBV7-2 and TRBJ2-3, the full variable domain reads GAGVSQSPSNKVTEKGKDVELRCDPISGHTALYWYRQSLGQGLEFLIYFQGNSAPDKSGLPSDRFSAERTGGSVSTLTIQRTQQEDSAVYLCASFQGHTQYFGPGTRLTVL.

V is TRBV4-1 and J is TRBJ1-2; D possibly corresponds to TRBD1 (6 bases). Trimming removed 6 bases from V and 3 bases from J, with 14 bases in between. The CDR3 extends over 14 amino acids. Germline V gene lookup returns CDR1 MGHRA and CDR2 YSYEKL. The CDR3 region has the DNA TGCGCCAGCAGTTTTACCGAGGGGGACTATGGCTACACCTTC. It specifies CASSFTEGDYGYTF.

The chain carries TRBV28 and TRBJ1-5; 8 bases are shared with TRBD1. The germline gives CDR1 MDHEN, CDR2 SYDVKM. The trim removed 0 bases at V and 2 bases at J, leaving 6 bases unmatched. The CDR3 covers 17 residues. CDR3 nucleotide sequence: TGTGCCAGCAGTTTATGGATAGGACAGGGTGGCAATCAGCCCCAGCATTTT. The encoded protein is CASSLWIGQGGNQPQHF.

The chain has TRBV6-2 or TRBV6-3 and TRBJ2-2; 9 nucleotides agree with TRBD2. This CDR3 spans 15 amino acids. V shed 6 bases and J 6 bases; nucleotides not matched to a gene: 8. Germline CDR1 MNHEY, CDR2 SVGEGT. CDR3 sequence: CASSLILAGPGELFF. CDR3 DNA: TGTGCCAGCAGCTTAATACTAGCGGGCCCCGGGGAGCTGTTTTTT.

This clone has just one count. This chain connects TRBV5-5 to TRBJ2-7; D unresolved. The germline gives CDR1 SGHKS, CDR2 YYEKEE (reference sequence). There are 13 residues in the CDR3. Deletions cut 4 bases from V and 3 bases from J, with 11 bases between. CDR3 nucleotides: TGTGCCAGCAGCCCCGTGTTCTACTACGAGCAGTACTTC. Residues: CASSPVFYYEQYF.

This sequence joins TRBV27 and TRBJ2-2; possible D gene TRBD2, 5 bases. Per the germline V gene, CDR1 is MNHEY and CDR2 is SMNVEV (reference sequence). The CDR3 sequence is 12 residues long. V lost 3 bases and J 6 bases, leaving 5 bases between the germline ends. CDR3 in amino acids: CASSLRAGELFF. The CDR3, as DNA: TGTGCCAGCAGTTTGAGGGCCGGGGAGCTGTTTTTT.

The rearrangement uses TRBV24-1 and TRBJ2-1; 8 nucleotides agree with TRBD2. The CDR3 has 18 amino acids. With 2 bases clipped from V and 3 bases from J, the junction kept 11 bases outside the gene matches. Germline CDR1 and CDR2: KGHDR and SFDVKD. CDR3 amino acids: CATSDSRVGGGLYNEQFF. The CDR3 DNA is TGTGCCACCAGTGATTCCAGGGTAGGCGGGGGGCTCTACAATGAGCAGTTCTTC.

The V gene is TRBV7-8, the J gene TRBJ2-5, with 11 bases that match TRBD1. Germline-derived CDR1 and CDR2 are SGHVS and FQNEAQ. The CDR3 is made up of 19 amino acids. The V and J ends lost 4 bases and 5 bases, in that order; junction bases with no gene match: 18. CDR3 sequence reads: CASSWNPGQGGLVGETQYF. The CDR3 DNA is TGTGCCAGCAGCTGGAATCCGGGACAGGGGGGCCTTGTTGGGGAGACCCAGTACTTC.

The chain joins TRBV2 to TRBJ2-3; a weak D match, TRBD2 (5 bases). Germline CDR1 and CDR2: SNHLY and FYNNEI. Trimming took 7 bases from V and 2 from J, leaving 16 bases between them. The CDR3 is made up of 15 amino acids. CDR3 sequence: CASNEREGSTDTQYF. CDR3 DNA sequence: TGTGCCAGCAATGAGAGGGAAGGCTCCACAGATACGCAGTATTTT. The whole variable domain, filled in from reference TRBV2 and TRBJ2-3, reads EPEVTQTPSHQVTQMGQEVILRCVPISNHLYFYWYRQILGQKVEFLVSFYNNEISEKSEIFDDQFSVERPDGSNFTLKIRSTKLEDSAMYFCASNEREGSTDTQYFGPGTRLTVL.

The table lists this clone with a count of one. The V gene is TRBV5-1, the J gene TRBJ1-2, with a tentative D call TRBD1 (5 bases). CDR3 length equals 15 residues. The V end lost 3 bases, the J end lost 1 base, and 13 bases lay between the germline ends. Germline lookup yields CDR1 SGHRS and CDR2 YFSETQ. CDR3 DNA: TGCGCCAGCAGCTCCACTTTCGACAGTAACTATGGCTACACCTTC. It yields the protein CASSSTFDSNYGYTF.

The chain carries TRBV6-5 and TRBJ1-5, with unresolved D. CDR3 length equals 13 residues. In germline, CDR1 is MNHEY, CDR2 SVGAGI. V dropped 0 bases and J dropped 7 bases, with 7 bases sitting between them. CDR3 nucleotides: TGTGCCAGCAGTTACTCGGTACGGCAGCCCCAGCATTTT. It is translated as CASSYSVRQPQHF.

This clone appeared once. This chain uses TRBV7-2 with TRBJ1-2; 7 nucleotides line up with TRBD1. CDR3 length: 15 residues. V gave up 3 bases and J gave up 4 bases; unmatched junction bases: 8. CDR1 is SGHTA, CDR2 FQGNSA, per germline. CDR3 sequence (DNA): TGTGCCAGCAGCTTCAATAGGGACAGTATCTATGGCTACACCTTC. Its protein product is CASSFNRDSIYGYTF.

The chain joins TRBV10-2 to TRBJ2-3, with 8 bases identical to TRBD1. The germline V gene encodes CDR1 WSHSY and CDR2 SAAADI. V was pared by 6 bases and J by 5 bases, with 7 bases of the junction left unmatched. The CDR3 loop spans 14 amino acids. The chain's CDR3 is CASRGTGPLDTQYF. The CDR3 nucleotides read TGCGCCAGCAGAGGGACAGGACCTTTAGATACGCAGTATTTT.

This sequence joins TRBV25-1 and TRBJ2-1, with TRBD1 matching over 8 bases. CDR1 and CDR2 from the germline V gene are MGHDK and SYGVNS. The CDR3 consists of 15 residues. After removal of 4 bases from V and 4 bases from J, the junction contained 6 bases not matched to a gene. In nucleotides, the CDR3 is TGTGCCAGCAGTGGCCGGACAGGGAGGTACAATGAGCAGTTCTTC. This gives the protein CASSGRTGRYNEQFF. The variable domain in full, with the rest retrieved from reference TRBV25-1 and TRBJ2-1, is EADIYQTPRYLVIGTGKKITLECSQTMGHDKMYWYQQDPGMELHLIHYSYGVNSTEKGDLSSESTVSRIRTEHFPLTLESARPSHTSQYLCASSGRTGRYNEQFFGPGTRLTVL.

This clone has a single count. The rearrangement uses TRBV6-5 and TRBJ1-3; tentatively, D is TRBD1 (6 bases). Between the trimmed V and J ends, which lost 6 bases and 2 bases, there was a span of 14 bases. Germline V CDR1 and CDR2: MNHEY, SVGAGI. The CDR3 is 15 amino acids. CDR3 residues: CASSSRTVTGNTIYF. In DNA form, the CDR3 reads TGTGCCAGCAGCTCACGGACAGTTACTGGAAACACCATATATTTT.

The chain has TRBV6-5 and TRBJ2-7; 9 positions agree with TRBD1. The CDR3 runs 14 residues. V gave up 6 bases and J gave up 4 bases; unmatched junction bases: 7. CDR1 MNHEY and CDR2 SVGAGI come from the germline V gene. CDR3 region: CASSRTTGGYEQYF. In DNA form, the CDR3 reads TGTGCCAGCAGCCGAACGACAGGGGGGTACGAGCAGTACTTC.

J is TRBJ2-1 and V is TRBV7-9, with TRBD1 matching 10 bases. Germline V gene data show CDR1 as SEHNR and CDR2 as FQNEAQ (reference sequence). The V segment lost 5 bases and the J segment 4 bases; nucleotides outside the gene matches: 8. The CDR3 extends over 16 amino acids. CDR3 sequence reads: CASSAGTGEGYNEQFF. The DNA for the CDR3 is TGTGCCAGCAGCGCCGGGACAGGGGAAGGGTACAATGAGCAGTTCTTC.

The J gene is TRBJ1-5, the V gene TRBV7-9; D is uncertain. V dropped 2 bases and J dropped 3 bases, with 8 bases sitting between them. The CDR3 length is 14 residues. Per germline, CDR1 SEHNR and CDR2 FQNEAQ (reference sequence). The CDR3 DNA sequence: TGTGCCAGCAGCTTACCCAGGATCAATCAGCCCCAGCATTTT. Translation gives CASSLPRINQPQHF.

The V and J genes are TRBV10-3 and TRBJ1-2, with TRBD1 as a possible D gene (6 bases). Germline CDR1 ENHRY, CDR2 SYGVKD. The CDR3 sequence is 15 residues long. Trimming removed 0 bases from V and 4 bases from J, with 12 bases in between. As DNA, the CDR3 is TGTGCCATCAGTGAGTCGCAGGGGCGCGGCTATGGCTACACCTTC. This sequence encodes CAISESQGRGYGYTF.

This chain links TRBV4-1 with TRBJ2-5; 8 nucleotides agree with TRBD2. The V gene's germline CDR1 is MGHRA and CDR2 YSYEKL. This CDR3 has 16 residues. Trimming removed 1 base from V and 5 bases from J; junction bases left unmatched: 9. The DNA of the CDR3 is TGCGCCAGCAGCCAAGTGTCGGGACTAGTCTACGAGACCCAGTACTTC. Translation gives CASSQVSGLVYETQYF.

The CDR3, as DNA: TGTGCCAGCAGCCCAGGGGGCTTCCAAGAGACCCAGTACTTC. The encoded protein is CASSPGGFQETQYF. J is TRBJ2-5 and V is TRBV9; 8 positions match TRBD1. This CDR3 comprises 14 residues. Germline V gene lookup returns CDR1 SGDLS and CDR2 YYNGEE. Trimming removed 4 bases from V and 1 base from J; junction bases left unmatched: 3.

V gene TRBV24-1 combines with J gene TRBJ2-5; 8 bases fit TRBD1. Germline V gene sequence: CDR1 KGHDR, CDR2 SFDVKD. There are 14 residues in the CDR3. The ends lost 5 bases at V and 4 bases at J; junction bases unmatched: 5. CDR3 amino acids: CATSVGQGAETQYF. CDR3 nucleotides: TGTGCCACCAGTGTAGGGCAGGGGGCAGAGACCCAGTACTTC.

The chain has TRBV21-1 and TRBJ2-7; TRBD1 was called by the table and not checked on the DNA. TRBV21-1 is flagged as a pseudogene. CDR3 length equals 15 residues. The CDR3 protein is CASSKIRGQSYEQYF. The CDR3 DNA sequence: TGTGCCAGCAGCAAAATTCGGGGACAGTCCTACGAGCAGTACTTC.